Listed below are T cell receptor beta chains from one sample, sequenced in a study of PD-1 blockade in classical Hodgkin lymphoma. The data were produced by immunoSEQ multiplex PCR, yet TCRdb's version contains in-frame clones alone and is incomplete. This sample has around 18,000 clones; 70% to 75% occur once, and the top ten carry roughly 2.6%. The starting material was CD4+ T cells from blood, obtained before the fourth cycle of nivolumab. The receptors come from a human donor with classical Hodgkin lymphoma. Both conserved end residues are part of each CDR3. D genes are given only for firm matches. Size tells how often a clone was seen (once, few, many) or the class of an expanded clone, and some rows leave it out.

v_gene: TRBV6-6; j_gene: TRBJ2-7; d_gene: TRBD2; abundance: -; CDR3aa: CASSTNGLAGYEQYF; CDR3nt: TGTGCCAGCAGTACCAACGGACTAGCGGGATACGAGCAGTACTTC
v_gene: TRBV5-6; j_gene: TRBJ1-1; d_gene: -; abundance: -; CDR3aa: CASSLDSRNTEAFF; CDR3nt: TGTGCCAGCAGCTTGGACAGTCGGAACACTGAAGCTTTCTTT
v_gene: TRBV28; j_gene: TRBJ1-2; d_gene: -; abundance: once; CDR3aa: CASSLDGYTF; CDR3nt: TGTGCCAGCAGTTTGGATGGCTACACCTTC
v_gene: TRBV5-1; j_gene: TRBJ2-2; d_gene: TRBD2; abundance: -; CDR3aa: CASSMRLAGANTGELFF; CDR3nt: TGCGCCAGCAGCATGAGATTAGCGGGGGCGAACACCGGGGAGCTGTTTTTT
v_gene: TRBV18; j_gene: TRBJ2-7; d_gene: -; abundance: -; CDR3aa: CASSPPRGREQYF; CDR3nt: TGTGCCAGCTCACCCCCCCGGGGGCGCGAGCAGTACTTC
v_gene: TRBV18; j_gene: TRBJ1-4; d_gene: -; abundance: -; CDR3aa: CASSGQSATNEKLFF; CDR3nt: TGTGCCAGCTCCGGACAGTCCGCAACTAATGAAAAACTGTTTTTT
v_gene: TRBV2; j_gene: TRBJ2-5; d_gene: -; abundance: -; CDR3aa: CAGREQVQETQYF; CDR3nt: TGTGCCGGACGAGAACAGGTCCAAGAGACCCAGTACTTC
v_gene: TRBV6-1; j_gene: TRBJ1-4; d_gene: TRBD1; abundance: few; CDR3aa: CASSRQGGNEKLFF; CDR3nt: TGTGCCAGCAGCCGACAGGGGGGAAATGAAAAACTGTTTTTT
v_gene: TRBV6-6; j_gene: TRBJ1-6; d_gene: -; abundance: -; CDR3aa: CASRGPLEWPLHF; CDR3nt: TGTGCCAGCCGGGGTCCACTAGAGTGGCCCCTCCACTTT
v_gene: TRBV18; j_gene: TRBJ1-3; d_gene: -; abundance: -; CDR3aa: CASSETLSGNTIYF; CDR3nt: TGTGCCAGCTCAGAAACACTCTCTGGAAACACCATATATTTT
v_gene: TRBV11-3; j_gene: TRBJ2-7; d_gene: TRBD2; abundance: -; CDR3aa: CASSLMGGSSYEQYF; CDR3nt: TGTGCCAGCAGCTTAATGGGGGGGAGCTCCTACGAGCAGTACTTC
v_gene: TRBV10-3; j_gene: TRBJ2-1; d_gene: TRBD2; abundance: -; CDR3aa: CAIRSGASGDYNEQFF; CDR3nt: TGTGCCATCAGATCGGGGGCTAGCGGGGATTACAATGAGCAGTTCTTC
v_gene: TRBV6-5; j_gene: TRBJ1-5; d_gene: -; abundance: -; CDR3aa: CASAWGGNQPQHF; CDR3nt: TGTGCCAGCGCATGGGGGGGTAATCAGCCCCAGCATTTT
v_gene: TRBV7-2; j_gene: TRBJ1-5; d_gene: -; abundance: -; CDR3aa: CASSLAWRNQPQHF; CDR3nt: TGTGCCAGCAGCTTAGCGTGGCGCAATCAGCCCCAGCATTTT
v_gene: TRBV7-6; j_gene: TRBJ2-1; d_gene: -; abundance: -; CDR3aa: CASSLGRYNEQFF; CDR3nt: TGTGCCAGCAGCTTGGGCAGATACAATGAGCAGTTCTTC
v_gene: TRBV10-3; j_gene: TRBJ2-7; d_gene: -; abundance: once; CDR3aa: CAIRDERTLSEQYF; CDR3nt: TGTGCCATCAGGGACGAGAGGACCTTAAGCGAGCAGTACTTC
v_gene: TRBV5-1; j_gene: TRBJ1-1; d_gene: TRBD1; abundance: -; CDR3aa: CATKGQGQNTEAFF; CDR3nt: TGCGCCACCAAGGGACAGGGACAGAACACTGAAGCTTTCTTT
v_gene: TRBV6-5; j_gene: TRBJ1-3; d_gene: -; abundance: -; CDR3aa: CASSYSGRGRNTIYF; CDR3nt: TGTGCCAGCAGTTACTCCGGCAGGGGAAGGAACACCATATATTTT
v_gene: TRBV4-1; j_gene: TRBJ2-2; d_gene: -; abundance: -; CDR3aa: CASSQEIVKNTGELFF; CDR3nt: TGCGCCAGCAGCCAAGAAATAGTTAAGAACACCGGGGAGCTGTTTTTT
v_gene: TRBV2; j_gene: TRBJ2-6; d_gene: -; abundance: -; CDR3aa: CASSDRVGANVLTF; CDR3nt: TGTGCCAGCAGTGATAGGGTCGGGGCCAACGTCCTGACTTTC
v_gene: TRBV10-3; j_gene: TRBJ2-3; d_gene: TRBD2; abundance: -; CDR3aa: CAISETSVSTDTQYF; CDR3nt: TGTGCCATCAGCGAGACTAGCGTTAGCACAGATACGCAGTATTTT
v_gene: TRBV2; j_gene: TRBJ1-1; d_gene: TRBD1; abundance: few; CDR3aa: CASSEGRGGTEAFF; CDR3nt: TGTGCCAGCAGTGAGGGCAGGGGGGGCACTGAAGCTTTCTTT
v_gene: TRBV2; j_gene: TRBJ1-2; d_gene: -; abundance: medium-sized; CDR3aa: CASSSVREGIYGYTF; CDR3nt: TGTGCCAGCAGTTCCGTAAGAGAGGGGATCTATGGCTACACCTTC
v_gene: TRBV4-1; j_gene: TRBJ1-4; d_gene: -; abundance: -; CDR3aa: CASSQIRQDEKLFF; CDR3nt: TGCGCCAGCAGCCAAATACGGCAGGATGAAAAACTGTTTTTT
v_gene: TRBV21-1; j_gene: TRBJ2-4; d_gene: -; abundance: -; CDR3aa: CASSKALGTGGFKNIQYF; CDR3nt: TGTGCCAGCAGCAAAGCGCTCGGGACAGGGGGTTTCAAAAACATTCAGTACTTC
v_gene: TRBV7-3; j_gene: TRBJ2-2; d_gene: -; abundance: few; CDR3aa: CASSLTFGRGTGELFF; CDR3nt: TGTGCCAGCAGCTTAACCTTCGGACGAGGCACCGGGGAGCTGTTTTTT
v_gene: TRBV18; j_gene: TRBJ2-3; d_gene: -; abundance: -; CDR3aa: CASSTSTDTQYF; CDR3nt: TGTGCCAGCTCAACTAGCACAGATACGCAGTATTTT
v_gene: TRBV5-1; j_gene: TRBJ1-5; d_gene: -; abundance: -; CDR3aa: CASSPGEIYSNQPQHF; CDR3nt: TGCGCCAGCTCCCCGGGGGAGATATATAGCAATCAGCCCCAGCATTTT
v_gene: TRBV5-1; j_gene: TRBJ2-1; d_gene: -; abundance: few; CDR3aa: CASSLDPNNEQFF; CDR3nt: TGCGCCAGCAGCTTAGACCCAAACAATGAGCAGTTCTTC
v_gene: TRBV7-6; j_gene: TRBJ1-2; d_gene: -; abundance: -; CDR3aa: CASSPAKGGYTF; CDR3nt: TGTGCCAGCAGCCCTGCGAAAGGGGGCTACACCTTC
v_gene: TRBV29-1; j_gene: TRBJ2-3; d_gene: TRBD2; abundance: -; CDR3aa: CSVASGSSTDTQYF; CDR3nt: TGCAGCGTTGCTAGCGGGAGCAGCACAGATACGCAGTATTTT
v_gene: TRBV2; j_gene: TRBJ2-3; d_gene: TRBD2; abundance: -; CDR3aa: CASGETSGAADTQYF; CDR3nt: TGTGCCAGCGGGGAGACTAGCGGGGCTGCAGATACGCAGTATTTT
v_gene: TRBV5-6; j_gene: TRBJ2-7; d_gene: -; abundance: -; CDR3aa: CASSLAGGHEQYF; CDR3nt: TGTGCCAGCAGCTTAGCCGGGGGCCACGAGCAGTACTTC
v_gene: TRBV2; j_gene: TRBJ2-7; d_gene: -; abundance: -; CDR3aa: CASSVLAPPGEQYF; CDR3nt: TGTGCCAGCAGTGTGTTGGCTCCACCAGGAGAGCAGTACTTC
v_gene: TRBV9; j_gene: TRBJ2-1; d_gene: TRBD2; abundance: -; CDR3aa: CASSVGGLAGVNEQFF; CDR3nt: TGTGCCAGCAGCGTAGGGGGACTAGCGGGAGTGAATGAGCAGTTCTTC
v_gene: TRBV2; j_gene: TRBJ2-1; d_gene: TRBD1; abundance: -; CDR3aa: CASIRDRAGNEQFF; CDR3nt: TGTGCCAGCATCCGGGACAGGGCGGGCAATGAGCAGTTCTTC
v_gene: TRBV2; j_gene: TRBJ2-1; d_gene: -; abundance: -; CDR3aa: CASSAFGGTKFNEQFF; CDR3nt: TGTGCCAGCAGTGCCTTCGGGGGGACAAAATTCAATGAGCAGTTCTTC